This T cell receptor beta chain was identified during a study of T-cell memory formation after mild COVID-19. Study as a whole: TCR clusters were largely donor specific.

This CDR3 contains 17 residues. Germline V lookup: CDR1 LGHNA, CDR2 YNFKEQ. V shed 4 bases and J shed 7 bases, with 26 bases lying between them. The TCR alpha and TCR beta cDNA libraries, bearing sample barcodes and UMIs, were generated by 5'RACE using constant-segment primers. TCRdb fed the 5' RACE reads into MiXCR, producing one record per CDR3 protein. The table has 340,000 or so distinct CDR3 sequences, around 13% seen once. The V gene is TRBV4-2, the J gene TRBJ2-7; D possibly corresponds to TRBD1 (5 bases). Sequences were obtained from PBMCs or a T cell subset sorted from them (not recorded which). The sequence derives from a man aged 18-30 years who had mild COVID-19 (a few samples of this study predate the infection). Cell type and time point are not known. The CDR3 DNA sequence: TGTGCCAGCAGCCCCACCTACCGAGAGGACATGGTAGGAGAGCAGTACTTC. Translation gives CASSPTYREDMVGEQYF.